What follows is one T cell receptor (beta chain) and its context. The data derive from a study of blood T cell repertoires in COVID-19. As for the study in general: Samples representing acute and convalescent COVID-19 were sourced from the United States, Italy and Spain. PBMCs, B-cell-depleted T cells, or T cells were the source of the cDNA or gDNA that made up the material.

In the authors' workflow: Estimation of nucleated cell counts was performed using reference gene primer amplification. TCRdb's table, derived via immunoSEQ multiplex PCR, lists solely in-frame clones and lacks some. For V, J and clone size, that table is used; D and trimming come from the DNA. The repertoire holds about 180,000 clones, with roughly 88% as singletons. Germline assignment: CDR1 SGHRS and CDR2 YFSETQ. V gave up 1 base and J gave up 4 bases, with 15 bases separating them. The CDR3 is 15 amino acids. The sequence was obtained from a woman aged 30 to 39 with acute or convalescent COVID-19. Specimen: peripheral blood. V and J are TRBV5-1 and TRBJ2-7, with a possible D match to TRBD1 (6 bases). The CDR3 nucleotides read TGCGCCAGCAGCTTGTTTTTGGGACAAGGGTACGAGCAGTACTTC. As protein: CASSLFLGQGYEQYF. Complete variable domain (other parts from reference TRBV5-1 and TRBJ2-7): KAGVTQTPRYLIKTRGQQVTLSCSPISGHRSVSWYQQTPGQGLQFLFEYFSETQRNKGNFPGRFSGRQFSNSRSEMNVSTLELGDSALYLCASSLFLGQGYEQYFGPGTRLTVT.